These 9 T cell receptor beta chains originate from one sample sequenced in a study of T cells in Graves' hyperthyroidism and ophthalmopathy. TCR beta CDR3 regions were amplified from RNA. The primer set for the first-round RT-PCR of the TCR CDR3 was HTBI. TCRdb used MiXCR to reprocess the multiplex PCR reads, holding one entry per CDR3 protein. The sample has some 270,000 distinct CDR3 sequences; around 25% are singletons. Input material: blood. Receptor source: a woman in her 40s with Graves' ophthalmopathy.

This clonotype was seen repeatedly, ten times or more. The chain has TRBV28 and TRBJ1-6; 8 nucleotides agree with TRBD1. CDR3 length equals 15 residues. Germline V gene data show CDR1 as MDHEN and CDR2 as SYDVKM. Trimming removed 2 bases from V and 6 bases from J; junction bases left unmatched: 3. In DNA form, the CDR3 reads TGTGCCAGCAGTTTAAACCAGGGGGCTAATTCACCCCTCCACTTT. This codes for CASSLNQGANSPLHF.

This clonotype was detected ten times or more. The chain combines TRBV6-1 with TRBJ1-1; D remains unclear. The V gene's germline CDR1 is MNHNS and CDR2 SASEGT. This CDR3 has 16 amino acids. Between the trimmed V and J ends, which lost 6 bases and 0 bases, there was a span of 17 bases. The CDR3 DNA follows: TGTGCCAGCAGCCACCCCCCCTCGTTCATGAACACTGAAGCTTTCTTT. As protein: CASSHPPSFMNTEAFF.

This clonotype was recorded many times. The rearrangement uses TRBV7-2 and TRBJ2-2, with D possibly TRBD1 on 5 matching bases. Germline CDR1 reads SGHTA; CDR2 reads FQGNSA. The ends were cut back, 6 bases at V and 7 bases at J, with 12 bases in the middle. This CDR3 has 13 amino acids. CDR3 DNA sequence: TGTGCCAGCAGATCAGGGTTAATCGGGGAGCTGTTTTTT. Translated, it gives CASRSGLIGELFF.

The sample holds many counts of this clonotype. The chain combines TRBV24-1 with TRBJ1-5; no definite D call. CDR3 length: 14 amino acids. Between the trimmed V and J ends, which lost 4 bases and 0 bases, there was a span of 6 bases. Per germline, CDR1 KGHDR and CDR2 SFDVKD. The CDR3 reads CATSERYSNQPQHF. Written as DNA, the CDR3 is TGTGCCACCAGTGAGCGGTATAGCAATCAGCCCCAGCATTTT.

This clonotype was seen many times. This rearrangement joins TRBV6-1 to TRBJ2-5, with TRBD2 matching over 7 bases. The CDR3 covers 14 residues. The V segment lost 7 bases and the J segment 2 bases; nucleotides outside the gene matches: 7. Per the germline V gene, CDR1 is MNHNS and CDR2 is SASEGT. CDR3 protein: CASTPPGGQETQYF. CDR3 coding DNA: TGTGCCAGCACACCCCCGGGGGGTCAAGAGACCCAGTACTTC.

This chain links TRBV12-3 or TRBV12-4 with TRBJ2-7, with D tentatively TRBD1 (5 bases). This CDR3 has 13 amino acids. V lost 3 bases and J lost 6, with 12 bases in between. The CDR3 loop is CASSFATVREQYF. The CDR3 DNA reads TGTGCCAGCAGTTTCGCGACAGTTCGCGAGCAGTACTTC.

This clonotype was found many times. The chain uses TRBV9 and TRBJ2-7, with TRBD2 matching over 12 bases. The CDR3 has 15 residues. Germline CDR1 SGDLS, CDR2 YYNGEE. Trimming took 0 bases from V and 4 from J; bases not matched to a gene: 2. The DNA for the CDR3 is TGTGCCAGCAGCGTAGGACTAGCGGGAGAGTACGAGCAGTACTTC. It is translated as CASSVGLAGEYEQYF.

This clonotype was picked up many times. The chain couples TRBV28 to TRBJ2-2; D is possibly TRBD1 (5 bases). CDR3 length: 13 residues. Germline CDR1 reads MDHEN; CDR2 reads SYDVKM. V was trimmed by 6 bases and J by 6 bases, leaving 11 bases between them. CDR3 nucleotide sequence: TGTGCCAGCAGCCAGGGATTAGCCGGGGAGCTGTTTTTT. It specifies CASSQGLAGELFF.

This clonotype was seen at least ten times. This chain uses TRBV28 with TRBJ2-7; tentatively, D is TRBD2 (5 bases). Germline lookup yields CDR1 MDHEN and CDR2 SYDVKM. Trimming removed 5 bases at V and 4 bases at J, with 15 bases between. The CDR3 totals 14 residues. The CDR3 is CASSPFGAAYEQYF. The CDR3 DNA follows: TGTGCCAGCAGTCCCTTCGGAGCGGCTTACGAGCAGTACTTC.